This T cell receptor (beta chain) is from a study of response to subunit inactivated influenza vaccine. Trimming stripped 6 bases from V and 0 bases from J, with 12 bases between. In germline, CDR1 is MNHEY, CDR2 SVGEGT. The CDR3 sequence is 15 residues long. Study-level points and caveats: New T cells are recruited in small numbers by each seasonal influenza vaccination, according to the authors' suggestion.

TCRdb reprocessed the RT-PCR reads with MiXCR, giving one entry per CDR3 protein. The table includes some 800,000 distinct CDR3 sequences, about 20% detected once. Points on this clonotype: What it binds is not known.

The chain couples TRBV6-2 or TRBV6-3 to TRBJ1-3; a weak D match, TRBD1 (5 bases). The source material was PBMCs from blood, sampled roughly 5 days after vaccination. The clonotype comes from a man in his fifties who received an inactivated influenza vaccine. In DNA form, the CDR3 reads TGTGCCAGCAGAGCGCGGGACCGCTCTGGAAACACCATATATTTT. Its protein is CASRARDRSGNTIYF.